This TCR beta chain was obtained from a study of T cells in Graves' hyperthyroidism and ophthalmopathy. Findings of the study overall: Expanded thyroid clonotypes (above 0.001) were mostly also found in blood.

Patients showing uncontrolled infection, other autoimmune disease, pregnancy or lactation were ineligible. RNA transcripts yielded amplified TCR beta CDR3 regions. Using the HTBI primer set, a first-round RT-PCR was run on the TCR CDR3. TCRdb ran MiXCR on the multiplex PCR reads and lists one entry per CDR3 protein. The data contain fewer than 250,000 distinct CDR3 sequences, around 17% of them seen just once; the ten biggest clones take up around 30%. The CDR3 has 15 residues. V was shortened by 1 base and J by 4 bases, with 13 bases between the two germline ends. Germline CDR1 reads KGHSH; CDR2 reads LQKENI. This clonotype has ten or more counts. Its matching antigen is unknown.

This rearrangement joins TRBV18 to TRBJ1-2; possibly TRBD1 for D (5 bases). The sequenced sample was blood. The receptor was derived from a woman under 30 with Graves' ophthalmopathy. Here the CDR3 reads CASSPRAGDVYGYTF. CDR3 nucleotides: TGTGCCAGCTCACCACGGGCGGGGGACGTCTATGGCTACACCTTC.